These 16 T cell receptor beta chains came from one sample sequenced in a study of beta chain features in type 1 diabetes. The entirety of the isolated RNA underwent reverse transcription, so expressed TCRB transcripts were sequenced. Assay: immunoSEQ multiplex PCR; the TCRdb copy retains only in-frame clones and omits some. The sample lists around 500,000 clones, about an eighth seen once, with more than 0.045% in the top ten. The sequencing input was naive CD4+ T cells from blood. Every receptor here comes from a woman between 18 and 29 years old in good health.

The table lists this clone with a few counts. At the DNA level, this CDR3 is encoded by other sequences in the same sample as well. V gene TRBV6-5 combines with J gene TRBJ2-5, with unresolved D. There are 12 residues in the CDR3. The V gene lost 0 bases and the J gene lost 6 bases, with 5 bases spanning the gap. Germline V CDR1 and CDR2: MNHEY, SVGAGI. CDR3 residues: CASSYSGKTQYF. The CDR3 DNA is TGTGCCAGCAGTTACTCGGGGAAGACCCAGTACTTC.

The chain combines TRBV6-5 with TRBJ2-1; D remains ambiguous. V was clipped by 2 bases and J by 10 bases, with 12 bases between them. Germline V CDR1 and CDR2: MNHEY, SVGAGI. This CDR3 is built from 13 residues. The CDR3 here is CASSYPIDGEQFF. CDR3 DNA sequence: TGTGCCAGCAGTTACCCGATTGACGGGGAGCAGTTCTTC.

V usage is TRBV5-1 and J usage is TRBJ1-1; D is unresolved. V lost 4 bases, J lost 0 bases, and 7 bases lay in between. This CDR3 has 13 amino acids. The germline V gene has CDR1 SGHRS and CDR2 YFSETQ. The DNA of the CDR3 is TGCGCCAGCAGCCAAAACATGAACACTGAAGCTTTCTTT. Translating it yields CASSQNMNTEAFF.

This chain connects TRBV27 to TRBJ2-1, with TRBD1 matching over 12 bases. The CDR3 totals 16 residues. J was trimmed by 7 bases and V by 0 bases; bases with no gene match: 4. Per the germline V gene, CDR1 is MNHEY and CDR2 is SMNVEV (reference sequence). DNA of the CDR3: TGTGCCAGCAGTTTATCCTGGGACAGGGGGCGTAATGAGCAGTTCTTC. Amino acids: CASSLSWDRGRNEQFF.

The chain uses TRBV29-1 and TRBJ2-7, with D maybe TRBD2 (6 bases). V lost 5 bases, J lost 0 bases, and 14 bases lay in between. This CDR3 comprises 14 residues. Germline loops: CDR1 SQVTM, CDR2 ANQGSEA. The DNA of the CDR3 is TGCAGCGTTAAGGGGCGGGATCCCTCCTACGAGCAGTACTTC. This sequence encodes CSVKGRDPSYEQYF.

This rearrangement joins TRBV5-1 to TRBJ2-6; D is unresolved. This CDR3 region has 15 residues. CDR1 is SGHRS and CDR2 is YFSETQ in the germline V gene. The germline V and J ends were trimmed by 0 bases and 2 bases, with 6 bases remaining between them. CDR3 protein: CASSLATTGANVLTF. CDR3 sequence (DNA): TGCGCCAGCAGCTTGGCCACAACTGGGGCCAACGTCCTGACTTTC.

The rearrangement joins TRBV7-2 to TRBJ2-5; D remains unclear. Trimming removed 5 bases from V and 3 bases from J, with 16 bases in between. Germline CDR1 SGHTA, CDR2 FQGNSA. The length of the CDR3 is 15 residues. The CDR3 is CASSHGSNVKETQYF. The CDR3 region has the DNA TGTGCCAGCAGCCACGGGTCCAACGTTAAAGAGACCCAGTACTTC. The full variable domain, in which reference TRBV7-2 and TRBJ2-5 provide the parts outside the CDR3, is GAGVSQSPSNKVTEKGKDVELRCDPISGHTALYWYRQSLGQGLEFLIYFQGNSAPDKSGLPSDRFSAERTGGSVSTLTIQRTQQEDSAVYLCASSHGSNVKETQYFGPGTRLLVL.

This clone was seen a few times. This chain uses TRBV5-1 with TRBJ2-3, with 8 bases identical to TRBD1. The V gene's germline CDR1 is SGHRS and CDR2 YFSETQ. The CDR3 has 14 amino acids. V shed 4 bases, J shed 6 bases, and the junction held 7 bases outside the gene matches. DNA of the CDR3: TGCGCCAGCAGCCTTCTGGACAGGGCGGATACGCAGTATTTT. Translation: CASSLLDRADTQYF.

The CDR3 DNA reads as TGTGCCAGCAGGAGGGGAGGTCCCTATAGCAATCAGCCCCAGCATTTT. Translating it yields CASRRGGPYSNQPQHF. V gene TRBV28 combines with J gene TRBJ1-5; TRBD1 is a possible D gene (5 bases). The CDR3 is made up of 16 amino acids. Germline loops: CDR1 MDHEN, CDR2 SYDVKM. The V end was cut by 6 bases, the J end by 0 bases, with 15 bases between.

This clone was detected ten times or more. Other nucleotide sequences in the sample specify the same CDR3. V gene TRBV10-3 combines with J gene TRBJ2-5; D not resolved. The CDR3 runs 12 residues. From germline, CDR1 is ENHRY and CDR2 SYGVKD. V was clipped by 0 bases and J by 5 bases, with 4 bases between them. The CDR3 nucleotides are TGTGCCATCAGTGAGTCGAGGGAGACCCAGTACTTC. It specifies CAISESRETQYF.

This clone was seen more than once but under ten times. The J gene is TRBJ1-1, the V gene TRBV13; the D is unclear. This CDR3 region has 13 residues. Germline V gives CDR1 PRHDT, CDR2 FYEKMQ (reference sequence). Trimming took 5 bases from V and 4 from J, leaving 11 bases between them. CDR3 amino acids: CASSTTVVTEAFF. Written as DNA, the CDR3 is TGTGCCAGCAGCACGACTGTGGTCACTGAAGCTTTCTTT.

In its sample, this clone was seen a few times. The rearrangement uses TRBV27 and TRBJ2-7; D is perhaps TRBD1 (6 bases). The CDR3 has 13 residues. Germline CDR1 reads MNHEY; CDR2 reads SMNVEV (reference sequence). Trimming shortened V by 4 bases and J by 5 bases, and 12 bases separated the two germline ends. The CDR3 loop is CASSSQGPHEQYF. The CDR3 DNA is TGTGCCAGCAGTTCACAGGGTCCCCACGAGCAGTACTTC.

This clone was observed a few times. The rearrangement joins TRBV6-6 to TRBJ1-2; TRBD1 is a possible D gene (6 bases). Germline V gene lookup returns CDR1 MNHNY and CDR2 SVGAGI (reference sequence). The CDR3 is 14 amino acids. Trimming shortened V by 5 bases and J by 6 bases, and 16 bases separated the two germline ends. The CDR3 reads CASSPTDRTDGYTF. The CDR3 DNA reads TGTGCCAGCAGTCCAACAGACAGGACGGATGGCTACACCTTC.

In this sample, this clone turned up a few times. The chain employs TRBV30 and TRBJ1-1; D not certain. The CDR3 runs to 15 residues. The germline V gene encodes CDR1 GTSNPN and CDR2 SVGIG (reference sequence). V lost 8 bases and J 0 bases, leaving 19 bases between the germline ends. The chain's CDR3 is CAKRTPRRVNTEAFF. The CDR3 nucleotides are TGTGCCAAACGGACCCCGCGTCGGGTGAACACTGAAGCTTTCTTT.

This clone was counted only a few times. This sequence joins TRBV7-7 and TRBJ1-5; D is ambiguous. Germline V lookup: CDR1 SSHAT, CDR2 FNYEAQ (reference sequence). The CDR3 has 14 residues. Trimming removed 1 base from V and 9 bases from J, with 13 bases in between. Written as DNA, the CDR3 is TGTGCCAGCAGCTTAGTTCTTGGATGTCGGCCCCAGCATTTT. Protein product: CASSLVLGCRPQHF.

The V call is TRBV5-1, the J call TRBJ2-5; D call uncertain. Trimming removed 4 bases at V and 2 bases at J, with 15 bases between. There are 15 residues in the CDR3. Germline-derived CDR1 and CDR2 are SGHRS and YFSETQ. This CDR3 reads CASSLTIVRQETQYF. CDR3 nucleotide sequence: TGCGCCAGCAGCCTGACAATCGTTCGACAAGAGACCCAGTACTTC.